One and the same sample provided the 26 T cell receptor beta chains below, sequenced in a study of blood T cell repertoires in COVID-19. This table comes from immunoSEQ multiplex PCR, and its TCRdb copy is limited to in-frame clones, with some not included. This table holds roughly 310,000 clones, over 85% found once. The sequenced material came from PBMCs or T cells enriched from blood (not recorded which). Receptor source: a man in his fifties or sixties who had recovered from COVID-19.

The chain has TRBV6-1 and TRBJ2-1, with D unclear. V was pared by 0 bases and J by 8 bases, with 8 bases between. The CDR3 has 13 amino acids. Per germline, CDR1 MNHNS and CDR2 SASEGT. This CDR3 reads CASSEAPSDEQFF. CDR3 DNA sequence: TGTGCCAGCAGTGAAGCCCCCAGCGATGAGCAGTTCTTC.

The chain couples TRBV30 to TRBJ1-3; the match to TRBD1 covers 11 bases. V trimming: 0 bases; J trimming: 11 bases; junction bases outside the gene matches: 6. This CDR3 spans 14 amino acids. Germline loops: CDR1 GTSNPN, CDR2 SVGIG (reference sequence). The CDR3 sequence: CAWSVGQGATPIYF. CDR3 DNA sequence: TGTGCCTGGAGTGTCGGACAGGGGGCGACGCCCATATATTTT.

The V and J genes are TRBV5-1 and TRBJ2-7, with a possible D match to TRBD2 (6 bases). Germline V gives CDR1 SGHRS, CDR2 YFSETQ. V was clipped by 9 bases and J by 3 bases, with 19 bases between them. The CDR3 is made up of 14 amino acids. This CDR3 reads CATKPQPAGYEQYF. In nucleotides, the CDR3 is TGCGCCACGAAGCCGCAACCAGCGGGCTACGAGCAGTACTTC.

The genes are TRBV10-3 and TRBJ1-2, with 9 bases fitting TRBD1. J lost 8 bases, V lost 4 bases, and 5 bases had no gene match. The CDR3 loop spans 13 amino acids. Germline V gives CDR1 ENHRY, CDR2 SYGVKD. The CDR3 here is CAISVRTGEGYTF. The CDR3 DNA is TGTGCCATCAGTGTGAGGACAGGGGAAGGCTACACCTTC.

CDR3 nucleotides: TGTGCCAGCAGTTCCTACCGACAGGGGGCGCTTGAAAAACTGTTTTTT. Translation gives CASSSYRQGALEKLFF. The V and J genes are TRBV27 and TRBJ1-4, with 10 nucleotides matching TRBD1. Germline trimming cut 4 bases from V and 7 bases from J; bases unmatched to any gene: 9. Germline CDR1 and CDR2: MNHEY and SMNVEV (reference sequence). CDR3 length: 16 residues.

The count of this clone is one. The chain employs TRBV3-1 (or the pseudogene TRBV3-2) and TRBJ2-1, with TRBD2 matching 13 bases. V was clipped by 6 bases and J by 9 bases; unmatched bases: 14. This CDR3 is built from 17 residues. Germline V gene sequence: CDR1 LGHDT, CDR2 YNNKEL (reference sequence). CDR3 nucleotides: TGTGCCAGCAGTGGAACTAGCGGGGGGGCTGGGGTCGGTGAGCAGTTCTTC. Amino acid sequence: CASSGTSGGAGVGEQFF.

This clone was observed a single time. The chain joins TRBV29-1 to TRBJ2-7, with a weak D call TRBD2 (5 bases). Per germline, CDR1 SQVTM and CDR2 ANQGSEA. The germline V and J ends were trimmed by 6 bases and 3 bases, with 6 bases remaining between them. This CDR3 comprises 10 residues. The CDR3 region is CSVGSYEQYF. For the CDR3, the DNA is TGCAGCGTGGGGAGCTACGAGCAGTACTTC.

The CDR3 bases are TGCGCCAGCAGCTTGGATCCAGGTGACACTGAAGCTTTCTTT. Its translation is CASSLDPGDTEAFF. This sequence joins TRBV5-1 and TRBJ1-1; D not certain. From germline, CDR1 is SGHRS and CDR2 YFSETQ. Trimming shortened V by 0 bases and J by 3 bases, and 9 bases separated the two germline ends. The CDR3 sequence is 14 residues long.

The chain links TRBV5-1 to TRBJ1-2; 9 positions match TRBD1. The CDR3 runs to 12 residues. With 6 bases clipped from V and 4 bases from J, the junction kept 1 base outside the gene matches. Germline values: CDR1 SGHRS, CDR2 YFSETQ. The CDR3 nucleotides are TGCGCCAGCACGGACAGGGGCTATGGCTACACCTTC. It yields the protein CASTDRGYGYTF.

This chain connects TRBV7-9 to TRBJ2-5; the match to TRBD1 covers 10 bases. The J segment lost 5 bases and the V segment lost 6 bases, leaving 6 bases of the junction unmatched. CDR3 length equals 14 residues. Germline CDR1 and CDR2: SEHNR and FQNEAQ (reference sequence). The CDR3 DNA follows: TGTGCCAGCAGACCGGGACAGGGGAGGGAGACCCAGTACTTC. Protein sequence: CASRPGQGRETQYF.

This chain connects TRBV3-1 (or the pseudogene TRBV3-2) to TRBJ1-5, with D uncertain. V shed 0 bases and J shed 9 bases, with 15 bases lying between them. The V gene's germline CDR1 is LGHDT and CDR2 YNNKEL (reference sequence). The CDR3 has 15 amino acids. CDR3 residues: CASSQDAGRSLPQHF. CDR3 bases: TGTGCCAGCAGCCAAGATGCGGGGAGATCCCTGCCCCAGCATTTT.

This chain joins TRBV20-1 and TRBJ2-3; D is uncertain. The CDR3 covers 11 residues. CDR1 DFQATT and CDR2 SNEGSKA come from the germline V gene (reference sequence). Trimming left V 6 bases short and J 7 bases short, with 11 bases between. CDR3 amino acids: CSARTTYTQYF. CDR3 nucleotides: TGCAGTGCCAGAACTACTTATACGCAGTATTTT.

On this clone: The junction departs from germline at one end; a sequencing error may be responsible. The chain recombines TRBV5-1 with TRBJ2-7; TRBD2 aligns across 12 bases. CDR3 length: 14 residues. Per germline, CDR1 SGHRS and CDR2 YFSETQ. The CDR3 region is CASGTSGGSFEQYF. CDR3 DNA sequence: TGCGCCAGCGGTACTAGCGGGGGGTCCTTCGAGCAGTACTTC.

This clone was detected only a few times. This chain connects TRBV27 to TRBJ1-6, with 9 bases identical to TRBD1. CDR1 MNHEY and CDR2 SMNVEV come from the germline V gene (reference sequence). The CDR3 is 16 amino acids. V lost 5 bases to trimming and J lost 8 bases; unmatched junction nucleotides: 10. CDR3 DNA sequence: TGTGCCAGCAGTCCCGAGCCGGGACAGGGATATTCACCCCTCCACTTT. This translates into CASSPEPGQGYSPLHF.

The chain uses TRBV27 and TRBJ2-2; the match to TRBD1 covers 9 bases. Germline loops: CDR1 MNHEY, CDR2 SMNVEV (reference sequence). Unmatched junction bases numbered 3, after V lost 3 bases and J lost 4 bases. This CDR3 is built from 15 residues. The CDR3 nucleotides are TGTGCCAGCAGTTTCCTGACAGGGGGCACCGGGGAGCTGTTTTTT. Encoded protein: CASSFLTGGTGELFF.

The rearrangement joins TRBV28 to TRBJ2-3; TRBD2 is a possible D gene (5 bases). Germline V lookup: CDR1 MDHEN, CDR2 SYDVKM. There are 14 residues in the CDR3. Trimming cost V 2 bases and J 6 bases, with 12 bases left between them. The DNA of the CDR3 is TGTGCCAGCAGTTTAAGTGGGAGCGGTGATACGCAGTATTTT. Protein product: CASSLSGSGDTQYF.

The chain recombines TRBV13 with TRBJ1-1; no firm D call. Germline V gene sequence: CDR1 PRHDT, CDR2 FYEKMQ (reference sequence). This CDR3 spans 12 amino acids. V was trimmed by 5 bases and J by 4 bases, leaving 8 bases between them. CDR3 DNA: TGTGCCAGCAGCCCACTTATCACTGAAGCTTTCTTT. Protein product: CASSPLITEAFF.

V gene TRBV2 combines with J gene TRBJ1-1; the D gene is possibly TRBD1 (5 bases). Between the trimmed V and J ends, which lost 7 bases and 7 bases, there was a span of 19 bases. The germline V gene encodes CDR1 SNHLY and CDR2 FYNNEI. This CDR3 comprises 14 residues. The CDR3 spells CASKLGGESVEAFF. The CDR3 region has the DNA TGTGCCAGCAAGCTCGGGGGGGAGAGTGTTGAAGCTTTCTTT.

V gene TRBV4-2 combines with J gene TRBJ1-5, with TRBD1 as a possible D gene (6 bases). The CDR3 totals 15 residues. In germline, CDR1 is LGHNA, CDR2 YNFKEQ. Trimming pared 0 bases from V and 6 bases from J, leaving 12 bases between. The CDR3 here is CASSQDGGTGQPQHF. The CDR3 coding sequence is TGTGCCAGCAGCCAAGATGGGGGCACGGGTCAGCCCCAGCATTTT.

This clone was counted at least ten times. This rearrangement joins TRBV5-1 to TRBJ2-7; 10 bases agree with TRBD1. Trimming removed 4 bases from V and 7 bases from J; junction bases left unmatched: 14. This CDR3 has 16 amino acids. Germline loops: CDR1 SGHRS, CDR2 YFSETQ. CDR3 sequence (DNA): TGCGCCAGCAGCAAAATTCCCGGGACAGGGGTCAGGGAGCAGTACTTC. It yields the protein CASSKIPGTGVREQYF. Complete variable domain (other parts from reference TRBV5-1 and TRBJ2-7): KAGVTQTPRYLIKTRGQQVTLSCSPISGHRSVSWYQQTPGQGLQFLFEYFSETQRNKGNFPGRFSGRQFSNSRSEMNVSTLELGDSALYLCASSKIPGTGVREQYFGPGTRLTVT.

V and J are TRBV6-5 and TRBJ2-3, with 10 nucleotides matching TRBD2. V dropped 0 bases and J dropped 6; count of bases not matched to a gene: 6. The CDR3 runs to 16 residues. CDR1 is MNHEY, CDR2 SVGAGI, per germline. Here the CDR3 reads CASSYSASGRDDTQYF. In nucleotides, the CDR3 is TGTGCCAGCAGTTACTCAGCTAGCGGGAGAGACGATACGCAGTATTTT.

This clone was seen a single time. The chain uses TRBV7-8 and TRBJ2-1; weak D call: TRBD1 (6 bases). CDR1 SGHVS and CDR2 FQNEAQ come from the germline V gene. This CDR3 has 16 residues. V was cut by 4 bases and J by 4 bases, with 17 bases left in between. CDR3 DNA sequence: TGTGCCAGCAGCTCCTTCTGGCAGGGGCGATACAATGAGCAGTTCTTC. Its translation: CASSSFWQGRYNEQFF.

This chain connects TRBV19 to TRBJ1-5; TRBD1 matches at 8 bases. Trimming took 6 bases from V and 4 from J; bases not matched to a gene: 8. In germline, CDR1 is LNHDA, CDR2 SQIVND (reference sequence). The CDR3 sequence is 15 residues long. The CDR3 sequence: CASRAGTGRNQPQHF. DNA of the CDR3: TGTGCCAGTAGGGCCGGGACAGGCAGGAATCAGCCCCAGCATTTT. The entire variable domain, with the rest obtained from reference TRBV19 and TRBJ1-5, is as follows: DGGITQSPKYLFRKEGQNVTLSCEQNLNHDAMYWYRQDPGQGLRLIYYSQIVNDFQKGDIAEGYSVSREKKESFPLTVTSAQKNPTAFYLCASRAGTGRNQPQHFGDGTRLSIL.

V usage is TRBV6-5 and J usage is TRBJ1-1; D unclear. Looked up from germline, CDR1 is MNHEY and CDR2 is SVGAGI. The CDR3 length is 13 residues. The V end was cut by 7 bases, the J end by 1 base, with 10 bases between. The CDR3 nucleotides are TGTGCCAGCATCCAACGGGAGAACACTGAAGCTTTCTTT. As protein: CASIQRENTEAFF.

CDR3 sequence reads: CASSPRGGAGGPSTDTQYF. In DNA, the CDR3 is TGCGCCAGCAGCCCCCGCGGGGGGGCGGGAGGCCCTAGCACAGATACGCAGTATTTT. The rearrangement links TRBV4-1 to TRBJ2-3; 9 bases line up with TRBD2. Unmatched junction bases numbered 14, after V lost 4 bases and J lost 0 bases. The CDR3 has 19 residues. Germline V gene lookup returns CDR1 MGHRA and CDR2 YSYEKL.

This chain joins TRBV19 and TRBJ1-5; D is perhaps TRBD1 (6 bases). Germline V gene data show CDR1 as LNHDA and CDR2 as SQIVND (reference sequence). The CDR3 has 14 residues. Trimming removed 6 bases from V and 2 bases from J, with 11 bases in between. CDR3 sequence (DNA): TGTGCCAGTAGCCAAAGACAGGGCAATCAGCCCCAGCATTTT. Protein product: CASSQRQGNQPQHF.